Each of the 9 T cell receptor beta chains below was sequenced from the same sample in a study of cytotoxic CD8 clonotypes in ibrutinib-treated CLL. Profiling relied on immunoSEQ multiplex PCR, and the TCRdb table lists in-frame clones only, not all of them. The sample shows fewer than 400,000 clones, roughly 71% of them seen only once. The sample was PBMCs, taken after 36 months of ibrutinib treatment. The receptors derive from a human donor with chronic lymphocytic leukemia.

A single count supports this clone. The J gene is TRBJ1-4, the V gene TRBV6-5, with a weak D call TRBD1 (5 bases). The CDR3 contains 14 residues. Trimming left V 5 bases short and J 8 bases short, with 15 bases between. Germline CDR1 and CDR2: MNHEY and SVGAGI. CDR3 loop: CASSARDQREKLFF. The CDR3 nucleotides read TGTGCCAGCAGTGCACGGGACCAAAGGGAAAAACTGTTTTTT.

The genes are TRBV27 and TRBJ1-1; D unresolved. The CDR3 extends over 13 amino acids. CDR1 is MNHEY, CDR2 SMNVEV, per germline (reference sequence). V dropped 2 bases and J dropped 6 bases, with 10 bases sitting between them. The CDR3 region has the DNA TGTGCCAGCAGTTTAACTGGGAGAGCTGAAGCTTTCTTT. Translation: CASSLTGRAEAFF.

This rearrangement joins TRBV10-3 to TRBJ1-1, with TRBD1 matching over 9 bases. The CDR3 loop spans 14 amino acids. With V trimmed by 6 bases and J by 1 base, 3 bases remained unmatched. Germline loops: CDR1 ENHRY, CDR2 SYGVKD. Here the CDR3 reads CAIRPGQGNTEAFF. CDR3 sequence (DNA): TGTGCCATCAGACCGGGACAGGGGAACACTGAAGCTTTCTTT.

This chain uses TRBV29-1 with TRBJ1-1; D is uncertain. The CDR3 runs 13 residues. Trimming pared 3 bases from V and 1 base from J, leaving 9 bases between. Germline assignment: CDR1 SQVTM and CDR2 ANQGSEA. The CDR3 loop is CSVDEVPNTEAFF. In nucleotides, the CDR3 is TGCAGCGTTGACGAGGTACCGAACACTGAAGCTTTCTTT.

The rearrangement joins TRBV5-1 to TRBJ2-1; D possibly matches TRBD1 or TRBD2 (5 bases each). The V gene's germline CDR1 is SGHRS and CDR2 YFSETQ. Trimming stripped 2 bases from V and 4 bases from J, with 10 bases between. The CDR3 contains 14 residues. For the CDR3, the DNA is TGCGCCAGCAGCTTCCGGGACCCGTACAATGAGCAGTTCTTC. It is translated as CASSFRDPYNEQFF.

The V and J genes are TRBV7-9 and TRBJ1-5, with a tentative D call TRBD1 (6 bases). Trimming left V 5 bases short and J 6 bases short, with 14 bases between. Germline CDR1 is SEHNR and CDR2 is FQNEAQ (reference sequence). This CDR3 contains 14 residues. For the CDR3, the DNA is TGTGCCAGCAGCCGTACAGGGCAGGGTCAGCCCCAGCATTTT. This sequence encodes CASSRTGQGQPQHF.

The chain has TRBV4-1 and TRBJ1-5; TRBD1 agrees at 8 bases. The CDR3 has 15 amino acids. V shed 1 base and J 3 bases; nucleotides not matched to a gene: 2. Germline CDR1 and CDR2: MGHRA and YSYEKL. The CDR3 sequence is CASSQGDRFNQPQHF. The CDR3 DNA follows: TGCGCCAGCAGCCAAGGGGACAGGTTCAATCAGCCCCAGCATTTT.

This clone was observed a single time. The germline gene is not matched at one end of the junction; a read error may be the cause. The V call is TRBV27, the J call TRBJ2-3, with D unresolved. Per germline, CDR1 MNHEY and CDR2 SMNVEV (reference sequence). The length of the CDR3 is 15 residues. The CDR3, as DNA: TGTGCCAGCAGTTCGAGTGGTGTGGGCACAAATACGCAGTATTTT. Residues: CASSSSGVGTNTQYF.

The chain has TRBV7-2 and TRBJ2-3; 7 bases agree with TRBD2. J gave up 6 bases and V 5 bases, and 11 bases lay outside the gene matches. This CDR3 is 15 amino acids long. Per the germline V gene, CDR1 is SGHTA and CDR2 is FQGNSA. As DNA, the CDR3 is TGTGCCAGCAGCCCCGTAGCGGGTCGACTCGATACGCAGTATTTT. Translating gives CASSPVAGRLDTQYF.